This TCR beta chain was sequenced in a study of blood T cell repertoires in COVID-19. Study-level background: The analysed material was cDNA or gDNA that came from T cells, B-cell-depleted T cells, or PBMCs.

The data were produced by immunoSEQ multiplex PCR, yet TCRdb's version contains in-frame clones alone and is incomplete. The sample records a few hundred thousand clones, about 83% being singletons. V shed 1 base and J 3 bases; nucleotides not matched to a gene: 12. CDR1 and CDR2 from the germline V gene are SNHLY and FYNNEI. CDR3 length: 20 residues. This clone was counted a few times. This chain links TRBV2 with TRBJ2-2, with 12 bases fitting TRBD2. The sample was peripheral blood. This receptor was taken from a woman aged 45 to 65 with acute or convalescent COVID-19. Written as DNA, the CDR3 is TGTGCCAGCAGTGAAGTTCGGGCTAGCGGGAGGGCCTGGGACACCGGGGAGCTGTTTTTT. This codes for CASSEVRASGRAWDTGELFF.